Presented here are 32 T cell receptor beta chains from one specimen sequenced in a study of beta chain features in type 1 diabetes. All of the isolated RNA was reverse transcribed, so expressed TCRB transcripts were sequenced. The protocol was immunoSEQ multiplex PCR, while the TCRdb copy is restricted to in-frame clones and leaves out a portion. The sample includes roughly 300,000 clones, roughly 15% seen only once; the top ten take under 8.5%. Sequencing input: central memory CD4+ T cells from blood. Receptors originate from a man younger than 45 in good health.

This clone was seen more than once but under ten times. The chain employs TRBV29-1 and TRBJ1-5; perhaps TRBD1 as D (5 bases). CDR1 SQVTM and CDR2 ANQGSEA come from the germline V gene. The V gene lost 4 bases and the J gene lost 11 bases, with 12 bases spanning the gap. The CDR3 length is 11 residues. The CDR3 sequence is CSVVLWGAQHF. CDR3 DNA: TGCAGCGTTGTTCTCTGGGGGGCCCAGCATTTT.

This clone was seen ten or more times. The J gene is TRBJ2-6, the V gene TRBV4-2, with D possibly being TRBD2 (5 bases). This CDR3 is 15 amino acids long. The V end lost 1 base, the J end lost 2 bases, and 6 bases lay between the germline ends. The germline V gene has CDR1 LGHNA and CDR2 YNFKEQ. DNA of the CDR3: TGTGCCAGCAGCCAAGCGGGGACTGGGGCCAACGTCCTGACTTTC. Translation: CASSQAGTGANVLTF.

The genes are TRBV19 and TRBJ2-1; 7 positions agree with TRBD2. Germline V gene data show CDR1 as LNHDA and CDR2 as SQIVND (reference sequence). The CDR3 is made up of 15 amino acids. J was trimmed by 7 bases and V by 1 base; bases with no gene match: 7. The DNA of the CDR3 is TGTGCCAGTAGTATAGGACTAGCCGGGAGGAATGAGCAGTTCTTC. It is translated as CASSIGLAGRNEQFF.

The chain links TRBV9 to TRBJ1-2; no firm D call. This CDR3 is built from 13 residues. Germline lookup yields CDR1 SGDLS and CDR2 YYNGEE. V lost 0 bases and J lost 5, with 8 bases in between. The CDR3 DNA follows: TGTGCCAGCAGCGTAGGGCACAAGTATGGCTACACCTTC. Protein: CASSVGHKYGYTF.

This clone was counted between two and nine times. The J gene is TRBJ2-1, the V gene TRBV21-1; the D segment call TRBD2 is taken from the table without a DNA check. TRBV21-1 is a pseudogene. This CDR3 is 17 amino acids long. The CDR3, as DNA: TGTGCCAGCGGGGAACTAGCGGGCCCCAGCTCCTACAATGAGCAGTTCTTC. Translation gives CASGELAGPSSYNEQFF.

This clone was detected a few times. The V gene is TRBV10-2, the J gene TRBJ2-1, with D possibly being TRBD2 (7 bases). With 6 bases removed from V and 7 bases from J, the gap between germline ends came to 19 bases. CDR3 length: 15 amino acids. Germline assignment: CDR1 WSHSY and CDR2 SAAADI. The CDR3 sequence: CASSTLGGGPNEQFF. CDR3 coding DNA: TGCGCCAGCAGCACCTTAGGGGGAGGGCCAAATGAGCAGTTCTTC.

The CDR3 is CAWSRQGHEQFF. DNA of the CDR3: TGTGCCTGGAGTCGGCAGGGCCATGAGCAGTTCTTC. The chain joins TRBV30 to TRBJ2-1; D is possibly TRBD1 (5 bases). Trimming shortened V by 2 bases and J by 8 bases, and 10 bases separated the two germline ends. The CDR3 has 12 amino acids. Germline CDR1 GTSNPN, CDR2 SVGIG (reference sequence).

V usage is TRBV27 and J usage is TRBJ1-4, with D maybe TRBD1 (6 bases). CDR1 and CDR2 (germline): MNHEY, SMNVEV (reference sequence). The V and J ends lost 4 bases and 7 bases respectively, with 13 bases between them. The CDR3 totals 14 residues. The chain's CDR3 is CASSSWQGSEKLFF. In nucleotides, the CDR3 is TGTGCCAGCAGTTCCTGGCAGGGGAGTGAAAAACTGTTTTTT.

The sample holds a few counts of this clone. The chain recombines TRBV7-2 with TRBJ2-1; D remains unclear. The CDR3 has 13 residues. Germline lookup yields CDR1 SGHTA and CDR2 FQGNSA. V was shortened by 7 bases and J by 4 bases, with 11 bases between the two germline ends. The chain's CDR3 is CASTQPPYNEQFF. CDR3 sequence (DNA): TGTGCCAGCACCCAACCGCCATACAATGAGCAGTTCTTC.

The sample holds many counts of this clone. The chain has TRBV7-2 and TRBJ2-3, with 7 bases lining up with TRBD2. Germline CDR1 and CDR2: SGHTA and FQGNSA. The CDR3 covers 17 residues. V dropped 5 bases and J dropped 3; count of bases not matched to a gene: 14. Here the CDR3 DNA reads TGTGCCAGCAGCCCCTCGGCGGGAGCGGGCGGAACAGATACGCAGTATTTT. It is translated as CASSPSAGAGGTDTQYF.

Only a few counts were recorded for this clone. This chain joins TRBV5-1 and TRBJ2-7; 7 bases align to TRBD2. CDR1 SGHRS and CDR2 YFSETQ come from the germline V gene. Losses at the gene ends were 4 bases for V and 4 bases for J; bases not matched to a gene: 11. The CDR3 spans 15 residues. The CDR3 region is CASSPGLRPFYEQYF. The CDR3 bases are TGCGCCAGCAGCCCGGGACTAAGGCCTTTTTACGAGCAGTACTTC.

The table lists this clone with a few counts. V usage is TRBV9 and J usage is TRBJ2-3, with 10 nucleotides matching TRBD2. Germline CDR1 reads SGDLS; CDR2 reads YYNGEE. V gave up 4 bases and J gave up 2 bases; unmatched junction bases: 7. This CDR3 spans 16 amino acids. DNA of the CDR3: TGTGCCAGCAGCTCCATAGCGGGGGGTCCCACAGATACGCAGTATTTT. The encoded protein is CASSSIAGGPTDTQYF.

The rearrangement uses TRBV7-2 and TRBJ2-7; TRBD1 matches 9 bases. This CDR3 is 14 amino acids long. Germline values: CDR1 SGHTA, CDR2 FQGNSA. After removal of 7 bases from V and 4 bases from J, the junction contained 8 bases not matched to a gene. CDR3 loop: CASTPQGALYEQYF. The DNA of the CDR3 is TGTGCCAGCACCCCACAGGGGGCCTTGTACGAGCAGTACTTC.

This clone was seen more than once but under ten times. The DNA for the CDR3 is TGCGCCAGCAGCCAAGTCGGCGTAGGGGTCTCTGGGGCCAACGTCCTGACTTTC. Protein sequence: CASSQVGVGVSGANVLTF. The rearrangement joins TRBV4-3 to TRBJ2-6; perhaps TRBD1 as D (5 bases). Germline V CDR1 and CDR2: LGHNA, YSLEER. V dropped 1 base and J dropped 0 bases, with 13 bases sitting between them. The CDR3 has 18 residues.

This clone was seen only a few times. The chain employs TRBV20-1 and TRBJ2-5; D remains ambiguous. Trimming pared 5 bases from V and 5 bases from J, leaving 9 bases between. CDR1 is DFQATT, CDR2 SNEGSKA, per germline (reference sequence). CDR3 length: 11 amino acids. The CDR3 protein is CSAEVGETQYF. As DNA, the CDR3 is TGCAGTGCTGAAGTGGGGGAGACCCAGTACTTC.

The J gene is TRBJ1-3, the V gene TRBV7-2; D gene ambiguous. Germline lookup yields CDR1 SGHTA and CDR2 FQGNSA. V lost 1 base to trimming and J lost 8 bases, with 9 bases between them. The CDR3 sequence is 13 residues long. DNA of the CDR3: TGTGCCAGCAGCTTAGAGGCGGGATACACCATATATTTT. It codes for CASSLEAGYTIYF.

The V gene is TRBV18, the J gene TRBJ1-1, with D perhaps matching TRBD1 (5 bases). The CDR3 loop spans 15 amino acids. Germline values: CDR1 KGHSH, CDR2 LQKENI. The V gene lost 2 bases and the J gene lost 1 base, with 11 bases spanning the gap. Here the CDR3 reads CASSPSRQSNTEAFF. The CDR3 DNA reads TGTGCCAGCTCACCAAGTCGACAGTCGAACACTGAAGCTTTCTTT. Looking up the rest from reference TRBV18 and TRBJ1-1 gives the full variable domain: NAGVMQNPRHLVRRRGQEARLRCSPMKGHSHVYWYRQLPEEGLKFMVYLQKENIIDESGMPKERFSAEFPKEGPSILRIQQVVRGDSAAYFCASSPSRQSNTEAFFGQGTRLTVV.

The V and J genes are TRBV9 and TRBJ2-7; 8 nucleotides align to TRBD2. Germline V gene sequence: CDR1 SGDLS, CDR2 YYNGEE. The CDR3 sequence is 13 residues long. The V gene end was trimmed by 3 bases and the J gene end by 5 bases; junction bases not matched to a gene: 4. As DNA, the CDR3 is TGTGCCAGCAGCGGGACTAGCCTCCACGAGCAGTACTTC. Translation: CASSGTSLHEQYF. Drawing the rest from reference TRBV9 and TRBJ2-7, the complete variable domain is DSGVTQTPKHLITATGQRVTLRCSPRSGDLSVYWYQQSLDQGLQFLIQYYNGEERAKGNILERFSAQQFPDLHSELNLSSLELGDSALYFCASSGTSLHEQYFGPGTRLTVT.

The chain uses TRBV18 and TRBJ2-6; D gene ambiguous. This CDR3 spans 14 amino acids. V lost 2 bases and J lost 2, with 4 bases in between. Germline V gene data show CDR1 as KGHSH and CDR2 as LQKENI. CDR3 sequence (DNA): TGTGCCAGCTCACCAAGCACTGGGGCCAACGTCCTGACTTTC. This translates into CASSPSTGANVLTF.

The chain carries TRBV6-6 and TRBJ1-5; perhaps TRBD1 as D (6 bases). This CDR3 has 13 amino acids. Trimming took off 10 bases at V and 0 bases at J, with 10 bases between the two ends. Germline CDR1 is MNHNY and CDR2 is SVGAGI (reference sequence). The CDR3 DNA reads as TGTGCCACCCGACAGGATAGCAATCAGCCCCAGCATTTT. It codes for CATRQDSNQPQHF.

This clone was observed a handful of times. The V and J genes are TRBV7-2 and TRBJ2-5; 8 positions match TRBD2. The germline CDR1 and CDR2 sequences are SGHTA and FQGNSA. The CDR3 loop spans 15 amino acids. V dropped 1 base and J dropped 5; count of bases not matched to a gene: 6. CDR3 in amino acids: CASSLVAGPRETQYF. The CDR3, as DNA: TGTGCCAGCAGCTTAGTAGCGGGGCCCAGGGAGACCCAGTACTTC.

This clone was observed a handful of times. V usage is TRBV7-3 and J usage is TRBJ2-3, with D maybe TRBD2 (5 bases). V shed 5 bases and J shed 4 bases, with 13 bases lying between them. The CDR3 runs 14 residues. CDR1 and CDR2 from the germline V gene are SGHTA and FQGTGA. CDR3 sequence reads: CASSQTGLSDTQYF. The CDR3 DNA sequence: TGTGCCAGCAGCCAAACGGGATTATCAGATACGCAGTATTTT.

This clone was observed many times. The rearrangement links TRBV7-2 to TRBJ2-7; weak D call: TRBD1 (6 bases). The V and J ends lost 5 bases and 6 bases respectively, with 11 bases between them. The CDR3 loop spans 12 amino acids. Germline CDR1 reads SGHTA; CDR2 reads FQGNSA. As DNA, the CDR3 is TGTGCCAGCAGCCCAGGGGTGGGCGAGCAGTACTTC. It translates to CASSPGVGEQYF.

This chain uses TRBV6-6 with TRBJ2-1; either TRBD1 or TRBD2 may fit D (5 bases each). Looked up from germline, CDR1 is MNHNY and CDR2 is SVGAGI (reference sequence). The CDR3 covers 11 residues. The V end was cut by 10 bases, the J end by 8 bases, with 12 bases between. The CDR3 DNA follows: TGTGCCATAGCAGGGAGAGATGAGCAGTTCTTC. This codes for CAIAGRDEQFF.

The sample holds a few counts of this clone. This sequence joins TRBV29-1 and TRBJ2-1, with 9 bases matching TRBD2. The germline gives CDR1 SQVTM, CDR2 ANQGSEA. V shed 6 bases and J 8 bases; nucleotides not matched to a gene: 5. There are 12 residues in the CDR3. DNA for the CDR3: TGCAGCGTCAATAGCGGGAGCTATGAGCAGTTCTTC. Residues: CSVNSGSYEQFF.

V gene TRBV27 combines with J gene TRBJ1-2; tentative D call: TRBD1 (5 bases). CDR1 is MNHEY, CDR2 SMNVEV, per germline (reference sequence). The CDR3 length is 13 residues. V shed 0 bases and J shed 4 bases, with 6 bases lying between them. The CDR3 here is CASSLSGTYGYTF. In nucleotides, the CDR3 is TGTGCCAGCAGTTTATCGGGGACCTATGGCTACACCTTC.

The rearrangement uses TRBV5-5 and TRBJ2-3, with D possibly TRBD2 on 6 matching bases. This CDR3 has 15 amino acids. In germline, CDR1 is SGHKS, CDR2 YYEKEE (reference sequence). Trimming removed 1 base from V and 3 bases from J, with 12 bases in between. The CDR3 protein is CASSLRAGTTDTQYF. The CDR3 DNA sequence: TGTGCCAGCAGCTTGCGGGCGGGGACTACAGATACGCAGTATTTT.

The CDR3 DNA is TGTGCCAGCAGCCTCGCTTTTCGTAGCGGGAGAACAGATACGCAGTATTTT. Residues: CASSLAFRSGRTDTQYF. The chain recombines TRBV30 with TRBJ2-3; the match to TRBD2 covers 9 bases. Per germline, CDR1 GTSNPN and CDR2 SVGIG (reference sequence). The CDR3 totals 17 residues. The J segment lost 3 bases and the V segment lost 8 bases, leaving 18 bases of the junction unmatched.

This chain joins TRBV11-2 and TRBJ2-5; 7 positions match TRBD1. This CDR3 has 13 amino acids. CDR1 is SGHAT and CDR2 is FQNNGV in the germline V gene. The trim removed 4 bases at V and 4 bases at J, leaving 3 bases unmatched. The CDR3 sequence: CASSSTGSETQYF. The CDR3 DNA reads as TGTGCCAGCAGCTCGACAGGGTCAGAGACCCAGTACTTC.

In its sample, this clone was seen a few times. The J gene is TRBJ2-7, the V gene TRBV6-5; 12 bases line up with TRBD2. The junction had 5 bases not matched to a gene; V was cut back by 0 bases and J by 5 bases. Germline CDR1 and CDR2: MNHEY and SVGAGI. The CDR3 sequence is 16 residues long. DNA for the CDR3: TGTGCCAGCAGTTACTCGTCTAGCGGGGGGGCCAACGAGCAGTACTTC. Protein: CASSYSSSGGANEQYF.

This clone was seen a handful of times. The V gene is TRBV11-3, the J gene TRBJ2-3; 7 nucleotides match TRBD1. There are 15 residues in the CDR3. Germline-derived CDR1 and CDR2 are SGHNT and YENEEA. V dropped 5 bases and J dropped 4; count of bases not matched to a gene: 9. CDR3 protein: CASSNFEGGADTQYF. In DNA form, the CDR3 reads TGTGCCAGCAGCAATTTTGAAGGGGGCGCAGATACGCAGTATTTT.

CDR3 loop: CASSSPPAAGESYEQYV. Written as DNA, the CDR3 is TGTGCCAGCAGCTCACCCCCAGCAGCGGGAGAATCCTACGAGCAGTACGTC. The chain employs TRBV7-3 and TRBJ2-7, with TRBD2 matching over 8 bases. V gave up 4 bases and J gave up 1 base; unmatched junction bases: 12. The germline V gene encodes CDR1 SGHTA and CDR2 FQGTGA. The CDR3 spans 17 residues.